This T cell receptor beta chain was captured in a study of cytomegalovirus exposure and HLA in healthy donors. Overall study results and limits: Researchers counted 150 to 200 TCR beta chains as cytomegalovirus-associated. Researchers reportedly found TCR beta sequences accurately predicted most subjects' HLA-A and HLA-B alleles.

Germline values: CDR1 SGHNT, CDR2 YYREEE (reference sequence). This CDR3 has 16 amino acids. V was pared by 4 bases and J by 5 bases, with 7 bases of the junction left unmatched. There were likely unrecorded immune exposures, though donors were nominally healthy when sampled. Comments on this clone: Its antigen remains unidentified.

Primers for the PCR totalled 60 Vbeta and 13 Jbeta. Method: immunoSEQ multiplex PCR; TCRdb's copy keeps in-frame clones and lacks some. The sample includes 60,000 to 70,000 clones, just over 75% seen only once; the top ten take approximately 5.8%. This TCR was recovered from a man between 45 and 60 years old in good health and CMV-seronegative. Sample: PBMCs. The rearrangement uses TRBV5-4 and TRBJ2-2; 11 bases align to TRBD1. The CDR3: CASSLGQGAGTGELFF. The CDR3 DNA is TGTGCCAGCAGCCTAGGACAGGGGGCGGGGACCGGGGAGCTGTTTTTT.